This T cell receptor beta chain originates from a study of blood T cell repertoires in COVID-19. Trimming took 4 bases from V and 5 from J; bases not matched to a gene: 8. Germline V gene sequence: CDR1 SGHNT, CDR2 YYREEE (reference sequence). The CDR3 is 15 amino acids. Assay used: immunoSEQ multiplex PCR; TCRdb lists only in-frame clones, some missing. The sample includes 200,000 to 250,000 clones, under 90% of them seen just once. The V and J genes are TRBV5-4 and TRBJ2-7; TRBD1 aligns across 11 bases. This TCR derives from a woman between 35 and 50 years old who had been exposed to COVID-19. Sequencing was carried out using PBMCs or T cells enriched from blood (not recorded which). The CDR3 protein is CASSPRTGGLDEQYF. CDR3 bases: TGTGCCAGCAGCCCCAGGACAGGGGGCCTTGACGAGCAGTACTTC.